This T cell receptor beta chain was recorded in a study of shared clonotypes between healthy human individuals. Deep-level assay runs were performed. This table comes from immunoSEQ multiplex PCR, and its TCRdb copy is limited to in-frame clones, with some not included. The sample records about 470,000 clones, roughly 77% being singletons. Germline CDR1 SGHTA, CDR2 FQGNSA. There are 13 residues in the CDR3. With 7 bases clipped from V and 3 bases from J, the junction kept 6 bases outside the gene matches. This clone has a single count. Sequencing was done on a sample of PBMCs. The rearrangement uses TRBV7-2 and TRBJ2-7, with 7 bases lining up with TRBD2. This receptor was identified in a woman aged 40 to 50 in good health. Some clones in this sample may be carry-over from other donors' samples. The DNA of the CDR3 is TGTGCCAGCAAGCGGGACCTCCACTACGAGCAGTACTTC. This translates into CASKRDLHYEQYF.